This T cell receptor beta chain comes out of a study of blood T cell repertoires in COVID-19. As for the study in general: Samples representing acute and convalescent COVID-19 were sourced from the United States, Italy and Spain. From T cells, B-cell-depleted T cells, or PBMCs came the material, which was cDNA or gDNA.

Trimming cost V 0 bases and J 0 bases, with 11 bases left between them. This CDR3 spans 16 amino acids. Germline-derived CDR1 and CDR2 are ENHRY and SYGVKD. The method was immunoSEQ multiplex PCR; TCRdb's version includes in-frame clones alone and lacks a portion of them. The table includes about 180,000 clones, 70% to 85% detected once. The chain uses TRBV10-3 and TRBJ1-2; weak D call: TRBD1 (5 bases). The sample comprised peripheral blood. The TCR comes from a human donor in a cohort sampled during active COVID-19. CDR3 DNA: TGTGCCATCAGTGAGTCGGCACAGGAGCCTAACTATGGCTACACCTTC. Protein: CAISESAQEPNYGYTF.